Shown below are 16 T cell receptor beta chains from a single sample sequenced in a study of T-cell reconstitution after alpha-beta-depleted transplantation in children. Unique molecular identifiers tagged the TCRbeta library. TCRdb fed the PCR reads into MiXCR, producing one record per CDR3 protein. The sample lists roughly 350,000 distinct CDR3 sequences; about 16% were seen once. Material: PBMCs, mostly from graft donor cells, obtained 360 days after TCRalphabeta/CD19-depleted stem cell transplant. The receptors originated from a male patient between 2 and 15 years old who had a stem cell transplant for acute lymphoblastic leukemia, so the T cells may come from the graft donor.

V gene TRBV10-3 combines with J gene TRBJ1-3; D not resolved. Germline lookup yields CDR1 ENHRY and CDR2 SYGVKD. The CDR3 consists of 14 residues. V lost 4 bases and J lost 4, with 11 bases in between. Here the CDR3 DNA reads TGTGCCATCAGTGTGGCAGGACGAGGAAACACCATATATTTT. Amino acid sequence: CAISVAGRGNTIYF.

This clonotype has more than one count but fewer than ten. The CDR3 loop reads CASSSHTFGEQYF. CDR3 nucleotide sequence: TGCGCCAGCAGCTCGCACACCTTCGGCGAGCAGTACTTC. The chain recombines TRBV4-3 with TRBJ2-7; D not certain. Trimming took off 5 bases at V and 6 bases at J, with 14 bases between the two ends. Germline lookup yields CDR1 LGHNA and CDR2 YSLEER. The CDR3 is 13 residues long.

The chain combines TRBV16 with TRBJ2-7; possible D gene TRBD2, 5 bases. Trimming left V 2 bases short and J 3 bases short, with 11 bases between. The CDR3 is 14 amino acids. Germline values: CDR1 KGHSY, CDR2 FQNENV. The CDR3 nucleotides read TGTGCCAGCAGCCAACTAGCTAGGAGCTACGAGCAGTACTTC. It is translated as CASSQLARSYEQYF.

Ten or more counts support this clonotype. V and J are TRBV20-1 and TRBJ2-5, with 7 bases fitting TRBD2. V was clipped by 1 base and J by 6 bases; unmatched bases: 5. CDR1 DFQATT and CDR2 SNEGSKA come from the germline V gene (reference sequence). The CDR3 is 13 residues long. CDR3 in DNA: TGCAGTGCTAGAGTGGGGGGGACTCAGACCCAGTACTTC. Translating gives CSARVGGTQTQYF.

CDR3 protein: CASSLATDHSYEQYF. The DNA of the CDR3 is TGTGCCAGCAGCTTAGCAACGGACCACTCCTACGAGCAGTACTTC. V and J are TRBV7-6 and TRBJ2-7; unclear D gene. Trimming removed 0 bases from V and 0 bases from J, with 9 bases in between. The CDR3 covers 15 residues. Germline V gives CDR1 SGHVS, CDR2 FNYEAQ. Using reference TRBV7-6 and TRBJ2-7 for the parts outside the CDR3, the full variable domain is GAGVSQSPRYKVTKRGQDVALRCDPISGHVSLYWYRQALGQGPEFLTYFNYEAQQDKSGLPNDRFSAERPEGSISTLTIQRTEQRDSAMYRCASSLATDHSYEQYFGPGTRLTVT.

This clonotype was seen at least ten times. The chain has TRBV7-9 and TRBJ1-1; D is ambiguous. V lost 2 bases, J lost 0 bases, and 4 bases lay in between. Germline CDR1 reads SEHNR; CDR2 reads FQNEAQ (reference sequence). The CDR3 totals 13 residues. CDR3 coding DNA: TGTGCCAGCAGCTTAACCTTGAACACTGAAGCTTTCTTT. Translation gives CASSLTLNTEAFF.

This clonotype has only a few counts. The rearrangement joins TRBV20-1 to TRBJ2-7; D perhaps matches TRBD2 (5 bases). V lost 3 bases and J lost 2, with 14 bases in between. Germline assignment: CDR1 DFQATT and CDR2 SNEGSKA (reference sequence). The length of the CDR3 is 14 residues. CDR3 in DNA: TGCAGTGCTAGTGGGCAGGAGGACGCCTACGAGCAGTACTTC. Translated: CSASGQEDAYEQYF.

The chain carries TRBV29-1 and TRBJ1-2; possibly TRBD1 for D (5 bases). This CDR3 is built from 14 residues. V was clipped by 4 bases and J by 3 bases, with 15 bases between them. Germline CDR1 is SQVTM and CDR2 is ANQGSEA. The CDR3 sequence is CSVAFPGLDYGYTF. DNA for the CDR3: TGCAGCGTTGCTTTTCCAGGGCTGGACTATGGCTACACCTTC.

This chain connects TRBV12-3 or TRBV12-4 to TRBJ2-5; D not resolved. The CDR3 loop spans 14 amino acids. V was clipped by 2 bases and J by 2 bases, with 9 bases between them. The CDR3 sequence: CASSLNRAQETQYF. CDR3 nucleotides: TGTGCCAGCAGTTTAAATAGGGCACAAGAGACCCAGTACTTC.

This clonotype showed up many times. Here the CDR3 reads CASSPRVGSIQETQYF. CDR3 coding DNA: TGCGCCAGCAGCCCAAGAGTGGGTTCGATACAGGAGACCCAGTACTTC. The chain recombines TRBV5-1 with TRBJ2-5; D not certain. The length of the CDR3 is 16 residues. The V gene's germline CDR1 is SGHRS and CDR2 YFSETQ. V dropped 4 bases and J dropped 5 bases, with 21 bases sitting between them.

The rearrangement joins TRBV7-8 to TRBJ1-2, with 8 bases aligning to TRBD1. The CDR3 runs to 13 residues. V dropped 4 bases and J dropped 7; count of bases not matched to a gene: 5. The germline gives CDR1 SGHVS, CDR2 FQNEAQ. This chain's CDR3 is CASSYRGKSGYTF. The CDR3 DNA reads TGTGCCAGCAGCTACAGGGGGAAGAGTGGCTACACCTTC.

The table lists this clonotype with a few counts. This chain joins TRBV20-1 and TRBJ2-1, with 9 bases matching TRBD2. CDR1 and CDR2 from the germline V gene are DFQATT and SNEGSKA (reference sequence). Losses at the gene ends were 7 bases for V and 3 bases for J; bases not matched to a gene: 19. The CDR3 has 18 residues. CDR3 DNA: TGCAGTGTAAAGGTGGGACTAGCTGCTTTATCCCGCTACAATGAGCAGTTCTTC. Translating it yields CSVKVGLAALSRYNEQFF.

This chain links TRBV4-1 with TRBJ2-7; D may be TRBD1 (6 bases). The CDR3 loop spans 15 amino acids. Per germline, CDR1 MGHRA and CDR2 YSYEKL. V was pared by 2 bases and J by 3 bases, with 14 bases between. This chain's CDR3 is CASSQRWDKLYEQYF. The DNA for the CDR3 is TGCGCCAGCAGCCAACGCTGGGACAAACTCTACGAGCAGTACTTC.

This clonotype was picked up a small number of times. This chain joins TRBV20-1 and TRBJ2-1; 10 bases are a match to TRBD2. J was trimmed by 2 bases and V by 1 base; bases with no gene match: 5. Germline loops: CDR1 DFQATT, CDR2 SNEGSKA (reference sequence). The CDR3 is made up of 16 amino acids. The CDR3 DNA is TGCAGTGCTAGAGGCCACCTAGCGGGAGCCTACAATGAGCAGTTCTTC. Translation gives CSARGHLAGAYNEQFF.

The chain has TRBV7-9 and TRBJ2-5, with D possibly TRBD1 on 6 matching bases. The CDR3 runs to 13 residues. Trimming took 1 base from V and 7 from J, leaving 10 bases between them. Per germline, CDR1 SEHNR and CDR2 FQNEAQ (reference sequence). The CDR3 bases are TGTGCCAGCAGCTTAGACAGGGTGGGGACCCAGTACTTC. Its protein is CASSLDRVGTQYF.

This clonotype showed up just a few times. The V call is TRBV20-1, the J call TRBJ2-1, with a tentative D call TRBD1 (6 bases). Between the trimmed V and J ends, which lost 6 bases and 0 bases, there was a span of 15 bases. Germline V gives CDR1 DFQATT, CDR2 SNEGSKA (reference sequence). The CDR3 extends over 15 amino acids. For the CDR3, the DNA is TGCAGTGCGGTTCAGGGGCTCAGCTCCTACAATGAGCAGTTCTTC. This codes for CSAVQGLSSYNEQFF.